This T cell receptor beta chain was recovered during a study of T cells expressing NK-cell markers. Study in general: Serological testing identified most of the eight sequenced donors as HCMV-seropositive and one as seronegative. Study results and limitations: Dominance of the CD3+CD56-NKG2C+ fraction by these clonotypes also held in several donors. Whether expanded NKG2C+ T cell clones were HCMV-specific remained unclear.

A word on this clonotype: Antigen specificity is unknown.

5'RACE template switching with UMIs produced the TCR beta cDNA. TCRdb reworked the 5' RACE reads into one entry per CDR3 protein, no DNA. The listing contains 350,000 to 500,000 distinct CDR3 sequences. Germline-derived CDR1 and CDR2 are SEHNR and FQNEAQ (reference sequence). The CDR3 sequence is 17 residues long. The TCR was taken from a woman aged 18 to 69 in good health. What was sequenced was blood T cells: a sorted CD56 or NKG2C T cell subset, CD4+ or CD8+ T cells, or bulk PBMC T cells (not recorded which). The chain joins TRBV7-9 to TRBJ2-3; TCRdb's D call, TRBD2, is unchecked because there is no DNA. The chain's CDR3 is CASSPWVSGGLTDTQYF.